One T cell receptor (beta chain) is described in this entry. An end of the junction does not agree with germline; a read error may underlie this. About 0.5 to 1 ug RNA was reverse transcribed with random hexamers. An immunoSEQ multiplex PCR amplified TCR beta CDR3 over 54 Vbeta and 13 Jbeta. TCRdb recomputed calls from the immunoSEQ multiplex PCR reads with MiXCR, one row per CDR3 protein. The table includes approximately 210,000 distinct CDR3 sequences, about 95% detected once. Germline assignment: CDR1 DFQATT and CDR2 SNEGSKA (reference sequence). This CDR3 comprises 13 residues. This specimen comes from a study of CD8 T cells in Susac syndrome. Across the study: Treatment status at blood draw for the Susac syndrome patients was therapy-naive, corticosteroids, or intravenous immunoglobulin alone.

The J gene is TRBJ1-5, the V gene TRBV20-1; D is perhaps TRBD1 (5 bases). The specimen sequenced was CD4+ T cells from PBMCs. The sequence was collected from a human donor with Susac syndrome. CDR3 sequence reads: CSARVQGNQPQHF. The CDR3 DNA sequence: TGCAGTGCTAGAGTGCAGGGCAACCAGCCCCAGCATTTT.